This T cell receptor (beta chain) comes out of a study of blood T cells in healthy people across ages. Study context: For every two T cells, template switching captured about one barcoded beta molecule.

PCR was performed a second time for roughly 7 to 12 cycles using a sample-barcoded 5' primer and a J-beta primer mix. TCRdb analysed the 5' RACE reads with MiXCR anew, one entry per CDR3 protein. This table holds approximately 600,000 distinct CDR3 sequences, about 54% found once. Russia was home to the donors, healthy Caucasian individuals aged about 6 to 90. Researchers collected roughly 9.8 milliliters of peripheral blood from every single donor. There are 13 residues in the CDR3. Germline V gene lookup returns CDR1 DFQATT and CDR2 SNEGSKA (reference sequence). The receptor comes from a man in his sixties in good health. The sample was blood. The rearrangement links TRBV20-1 to TRBJ2-7; 11 nucleotides align to TRBD2. Gene TRBJ2-5 matches the end of the DNA better, so the J call may be wrong. The DNA of the CDR3 is TGCAGTGCTGGGGGACTAGCGGCGGAGACCCAGTACTTC. Its translation: CSAGGLAAETQYF.